This T cell receptor beta chain appears in the sequencing data of a study of blood T cells in healthy people across ages. This CDR3 is 15 amino acids long. J was trimmed by 0 bases and V by 4 bases; bases with no gene match: 7. The germline V gene has CDR1 DFQATT and CDR2 SNEGSKA (reference sequence). Sample-barcoded 5' priming and a J-beta primer mix drove a second PCR of 7 to 11 cycles. TCRdb reprocessed the 5' RACE reads with MiXCR, giving one entry per CDR3 protein. The sample has approximately 730,000 distinct CDR3 sequences, roughly 43% seen once. The chain uses TRBV20-1 and TRBJ2-7; the match to TRBD2 covers 9 bases. Sequencing used blood. The sequence came from a woman aged 60 to 75 in good health. CDR3 sequence reads: CSATDSGGSSYEQYF. The CDR3 DNA is TGCAGTGCTACAGATAGCGGGGGCAGCTCCTACGAGCAGTACTTC.